The 29 T cell receptor beta chains in this list originate from one sample, sequenced in a study of shared clonotypes between healthy human individuals (dated by TCRdb to 2019 to 2021). CD8 naive samples were obtained by positive selection for CCR7 among CD45RO-negative cells, yielding a CD45RA+CCR7+ population from which TemRA cells were excluded. Libraries were made using the immunoSEQ multiplex PCR assay. TCRdb took over this immuneACCESS table, retaining in-frame rearrangements with V and J assigned. Such tables are incomplete; in checked studies, under half of the missing clones stem from an unresolved V gene, and the remainder is unexplained. The sample table holds about 2 million clones, of which approximately 95% were seen once. The ten largest make up roughly 1% of the sample. Material for sequencing was naive CD8+ T cells sorted from blood. Read against the paper, the sample's cell subset or site label means: CD45RA+CCR7+. Receptors were obtained from a man aged 18 to 30 in good health.

This chain connects TRBV6-6 to TRBJ2-7; a possible D gene is TRBD1 (5 bases). The V gene lost 1 base and the J gene lost 5 bases, with 12 bases spanning the gap. Per germline, CDR1 MNHNY and CDR2 SVGAGI (reference sequence). The CDR3 extends over 14 amino acids. The CDR3 bases are TGTGCCAGCAGTTACTTGGGGCCCGAGGACGAGCAGTACTTC. Amino acid sequence: CASSYLGPEDEQYF.

Written as DNA, the CDR3 is TGCAGCGTTCCCAGACTAGCGGGAACCGACGATGAGCAGTTCTTC. Its protein product is CSVPRLAGTDDEQFF. The rearrangement uses TRBV29-1 and TRBJ2-1; 11 bases are a match to TRBD2. The germline V gene encodes CDR1 SQVTM and CDR2 ANQGSEA. V was clipped by 5 bases and J by 8 bases; unmatched bases: 11. CDR3 length: 15 amino acids.

V and J are TRBV27 and TRBJ2-3, with D uncertain. The germline V gene encodes CDR1 MNHEY and CDR2 SMNVEV (reference sequence). Trimming removed 5 bases from V and 1 base from J, with 10 bases in between. The CDR3 has 14 amino acids. CDR3 sequence reads: CASSPLVGTDTQYF. CDR3 sequence (DNA): TGTGCCAGCAGTCCTTTGGTTGGCACAGATACGCAGTATTTT.

This clone was seen more than once but under ten times. The chain is built from TRBV19 and TRBJ1-1; D gene unclear. The CDR3 is 14 residues long. V was clipped by 5 bases and J by 1 base, with 11 bases between them. Germline V lookup: CDR1 LNHDA, CDR2 SQIVND (reference sequence). CDR3 protein: CASSEALWNTEAFF. In DNA, the CDR3 is TGTGCCAGTAGTGAGGCACTGTGGAACACTGAAGCTTTCTTT.

Concerning this clone: The sample holds other DNA sequences that translate to the same CDR3. The chain links TRBV7-9 to TRBJ2-7, with TRBD1 matching 8 bases. The CDR3 runs to 15 residues. The germline V gene has CDR1 SEHNR and CDR2 FQNEAQ (reference sequence). V lost 3 bases and J lost 0; bases outside the gene matches: 4. The CDR3 region has the DNA TGTGCCAGCAGCTTCGGACAGGGCGCCTCCTACGAGCAGTACTTC. Protein sequence: CASSFGQGASYEQYF.

This sequence joins TRBV6-5 and TRBJ2-4; 10 bases fit TRBD1. Germline-derived CDR1 and CDR2 are MNHEY and SVGAGI. This CDR3 is built from 14 residues. Losses at the gene ends were 10 bases for V and 4 bases for J; bases not matched to a gene: 7. This CDR3 is CATRPGQGKNIQYF. DNA for the CDR3: TGTGCCACCAGACCGGGACAGGGGAAAAACATTCAGTACTTC.

V and J are TRBV12-5 and TRBJ2-1; 8 nucleotides line up with TRBD2. CDR3 length: 14 amino acids. Germline V gene data show CDR1 as LGHNT and CDR2 as FRNRAP. J gave up 7 bases and V 3 bases, and 5 bases lay outside the gene matches. CDR3 residues: CASGFGLAGNEQFF. In nucleotides, the CDR3 is TGTGCTAGTGGTTTCGGACTAGCCGGTAATGAGCAGTTCTTC.

The V gene is TRBV10-1, the J gene TRBJ2-7; TRBD2 matches at 7 bases. Trimming cost V 8 bases and J 2 bases; bases outside gene matches: 15. CDR3 length: 16 residues. From germline, CDR1 is WNHNN and CDR2 SYGVQD (reference sequence). The CDR3, as DNA: TGCGCCAGCCCCCCTAGCGGAGCCCCCATCCCCTACGAGCAGTACTTC. Translation: CASPPSGAPIPYEQYF.

This clone was found a few times. The chain combines TRBV27 with TRBJ1-4; possibly TRBD1 for D (5 bases). Germline CDR1 MNHEY, CDR2 SMNVEV (reference sequence). CDR3 length equals 14 residues. The germline V and J ends were trimmed by 2 bases and 7 bases, with 11 bases remaining between them. The CDR3 DNA reads TGTGCCAGCAGTTTAGAGAGTAGGGGTGAAAAACTGTTTTTT. This encodes CASSLESRGEKLFF.

V and J are TRBV7-9 and TRBJ2-1; 12 nucleotides match TRBD2. After removal of 6 bases from V and 5 bases from J, the junction contained 8 bases not matched to a gene. Per germline, CDR1 SEHNR and CDR2 FQNEAQ (reference sequence). This CDR3 contains 16 residues. Written as DNA, the CDR3 is TGTGCCAGCAGTATGGGACTAGCGGGCGCTCACAATGAGCAGTTCTTC. Amino acids: CASSMGLAGAHNEQFF.

The rearrangement joins TRBV28 to TRBJ1-5; D remains ambiguous. The CDR3 sequence is 14 residues long. V lost 2 bases and J lost 3, with 8 bases in between. The V gene's germline CDR1 is MDHEN and CDR2 SYDVKM. The CDR3 region is CASSLRQTNQPQHF. The CDR3 DNA is TGTGCCAGCAGTTTACGGCAAACCAATCAGCCCCAGCATTTT.

The chain has TRBV9 and TRBJ1-1; perhaps TRBD1 as D (6 bases). The CDR3 runs to 15 residues. Germline V CDR1 and CDR2: SGDLS, YYNGEE. V was trimmed by 3 bases and J by 4 bases, leaving 16 bases between them. As DNA, the CDR3 is TGTGCCAGCAGCGCAGATGGACAGTTTGGCACTGAAGCTTTCTTT. Translation gives CASSADGQFGTEAFF.

A note on this clone: Relative to the germline gene, one junction end is altered; a read error may explain this. The chain couples TRBV27 to TRBJ2-7; unclear D gene. The CDR3 extends over 12 amino acids. In germline, CDR1 is MNHEY, CDR2 SMNVEV (reference sequence). Here the CDR3 DNA reads TGTGCCACCAGTTCCTCCAGCTACGAGCAGTACTTC. Translation gives CATSSSSYEQYF.

The rearrangement uses TRBV14 and TRBJ2-7, with D perhaps TRBD2 (5 bases). V lost 4 bases and J lost 2, with 9 bases in between. The CDR3 covers 13 residues. Germline-derived CDR1 and CDR2 are SGHDN and FVKESK. The CDR3 reads CASSPGGPYEQYF. CDR3 sequence (DNA): TGTGCCAGCAGCCCAGGAGGCCCCTACGAGCAGTACTTC.

The gene calls are TRBV28 and TRBJ2-1, with 9 bases matching TRBD1. Germline V lookup: CDR1 MDHEN, CDR2 SYDVKM. Germline trimming cut 7 bases from V and 2 bases from J; bases unmatched to any gene: 3. This CDR3 comprises 14 residues. CDR3 bases: TGTGCCAGCACCACAGGGGGCCCCTACAATGAGCAGTTCTTC. Translation gives CASTTGGPYNEQFF.

The chain employs TRBV7-9 and TRBJ2-7; 7 nucleotides line up with TRBD2. This CDR3 has 14 residues. Germline V CDR1 and CDR2: SEHNR, FQNEAQ (reference sequence). V was pared by 2 bases and J by 7 bases, with 8 bases of the junction left unmatched. CDR3 DNA sequence: TGTGCCAGCAGCTTAACTAGCGCGTTCATGGAGCAGTACTTC. Its protein product is CASSLTSAFMEQYF.

The chain combines TRBV2 with TRBJ2-7; tentative D call: TRBD1 (5 bases). CDR1 SNHLY and CDR2 FYNNEI come from the germline V gene. Trimming removed 8 bases at V and 0 bases at J, with 14 bases between. The CDR3 spans 14 residues. CDR3 region: CASEGRGGSYEQYF. In DNA form, the CDR3 reads TGTGCCAGCGAAGGAAGGGGTGGCTCCTACGAGCAGTACTTC.

The chain employs TRBV6-6 and TRBJ1-5; D call uncertain. The V gene's germline CDR1 is MNHNY and CDR2 SVGAGI (reference sequence). Deletions cut 8 bases from V and 7 bases from J, with 18 bases between. This CDR3 is built from 14 residues. The CDR3 reads CASLGEAPDQPQHF. The CDR3 region has the DNA TGTGCCAGCCTTGGGGAGGCCCCGGACCAGCCCCAGCATTTT.

This sequence joins TRBV10-2 and TRBJ2-3; D unclear. This CDR3 has 13 amino acids. V was pared by 6 bases and J by 0 bases, with 7 bases between. Germline V gene data show CDR1 as WSHSY and CDR2 as SAAADI. This CDR3 is CASRPYSTDTQYF. The CDR3 DNA follows: TGCGCCAGCAGGCCCTATAGCACAGATACGCAGTATTTT.

This clone was counted a few times. The gene calls are TRBV7-2 and TRBJ1-2, with 7 bases lining up with TRBD1. The length of the CDR3 is 13 residues. The V segment lost 5 bases and the J segment 4 bases; nucleotides outside the gene matches: 4. The germline gives CDR1 SGHTA, CDR2 FQGNSA. CDR3 sequence (DNA): TGTGCCAGCAGCGTGACAGGGTCCTATGGCTACACCTTC. Translated, it gives CASSVTGSYGYTF.

A note on this clone: Other DNA sequences in the sample encode the same CDR3. The V and J genes are TRBV30 and TRBJ2-4; D is possibly TRBD2 (5 bases). In germline, CDR1 is GTSNPN, CDR2 SVGIG (reference sequence). CDR3 size: 15 residues. V lost 3 bases, J lost 7 bases, and 19 bases lay in between. CDR3 sequence: CAWSPIGGSSNIQYF. CDR3 bases: TGTGCCTGGAGCCCGATTGGTGGGAGTTCGAACATTCAGTACTTC.

The chain uses TRBV28 and TRBJ1-1, with a weak D call TRBD1 (5 bases). CDR1 MDHEN and CDR2 SYDVKM come from the germline V gene. This CDR3 region has 16 residues. The V and J ends lost 3 bases and 0 bases respectively, with 14 bases between them. The CDR3: CASSLGPLILNTEAFF. CDR3 DNA sequence: TGTGCCAGCAGTTTGGGACCCCTGATTCTGAACACTGAAGCTTTCTTT.

The chain recombines TRBV13 with TRBJ2-2, with TRBD1 matching 7 bases. CDR3 length equals 16 residues. The V segment lost 5 bases and the J segment 3 bases; nucleotides outside the gene matches: 9. CDR1 is PRHDT and CDR2 is FYEKMQ in the germline V gene (reference sequence). Here the CDR3 reads CASSLLRGRDTGELFF. For the CDR3, the DNA is TGTGCCAGCAGCCTCCTAAGGGGGCGGGACACCGGGGAGCTGTTTTTT. The whole variable domain, remainder taken from reference TRBV13 and TRBJ2-2, is AAGVIQSPRHLIKEKRETATLKCYPIPRHDTVYWYQQGPGQDPQFLISFYEKMQSDKGSIPDRFSAQQFSDYHSELNMSSLELGDSALYFCASSLLRGRDTGELFFGEGSRLTVL.

V is TRBV2 and J is TRBJ1-1, with 7 nucleotides matching TRBD1. The V and J ends lost 2 bases and 1 base, in that order; junction bases with no gene match: 7. The CDR3 runs to 16 residues. In germline, CDR1 is SNHLY, CDR2 FYNNEI. The CDR3 region is CASSEPRDSTNTEAFF. The DNA of the CDR3 is TGTGCCAGCAGTGAACCAAGGGACAGTACGAACACTGAAGCTTTCTTT.

This clone occurred once. The chain has TRBV7-2 and TRBJ2-1, with D possibly being TRBD1 (5 bases). The V and J ends lost 2 bases and 3 bases respectively, with 14 bases between them. Per germline, CDR1 SGHTA and CDR2 FQGNSA. The CDR3 loop spans 16 amino acids. The CDR3 is CASSLNQGPHYNEQFF. The CDR3 DNA sequence: TGTGCCAGCAGCTTAAACCAGGGCCCTCACTACAATGAGCAGTTCTTC.

The chain couples TRBV27 to TRBJ1-1, with 8 nucleotides matching TRBD1. This CDR3 is built from 13 residues. V trimming: 6 bases; J trimming: 5 bases; junction bases outside the gene matches: 5. Germline CDR1 MNHEY, CDR2 SMNVEV (reference sequence). CDR3 in amino acids: CASRGRQGTEAFF. DNA of the CDR3: TGTGCCAGCAGGGGAAGACAGGGGACTGAAGCTTTCTTT.

Concerning this clone: At one end the junction does not follow the germline gene, possibly because of a read error. The V call is TRBV2, the J call TRBJ1-5; D is unresolved. The CDR3 spans 15 residues. Germline V CDR1 and CDR2: SNHLY, FYNNEI. The CDR3 reads CASREDSSLYQPQHF. Here the CDR3 DNA reads TGTGCCAGCAGAGAAGATTCCAGTTTATATCAGCCCCAGCATTTT.

The table lists this clone with a few counts. The CDR3 DNA is TGCGCCAGCAGCGCTTCCCTCGGCTACACCTTC. Its translation is CASSASLGYTF. The chain couples TRBV4-1 to TRBJ1-2; D call uncertain. This CDR3 region has 11 residues. CDR1 and CDR2 from the germline V gene are MGHRA and YSYEKL. The V gene lost 5 bases and the J gene lost 8 bases, with 9 bases spanning the gap.

DNA for the CDR3: TGCGCCAGCAGCCTCCTAACGACCGGGAACGAGCAGTACTTC. This codes for CASSLLTTGNEQYF. The rearrangement joins TRBV4-1 to TRBJ2-7; D may be TRBD2 (5 bases). Trimming shortened V by 4 bases and J by 5 bases, and 15 bases separated the two germline ends. The CDR3 has 14 amino acids. Per the germline V gene, CDR1 is MGHRA and CDR2 is YSYEKL.